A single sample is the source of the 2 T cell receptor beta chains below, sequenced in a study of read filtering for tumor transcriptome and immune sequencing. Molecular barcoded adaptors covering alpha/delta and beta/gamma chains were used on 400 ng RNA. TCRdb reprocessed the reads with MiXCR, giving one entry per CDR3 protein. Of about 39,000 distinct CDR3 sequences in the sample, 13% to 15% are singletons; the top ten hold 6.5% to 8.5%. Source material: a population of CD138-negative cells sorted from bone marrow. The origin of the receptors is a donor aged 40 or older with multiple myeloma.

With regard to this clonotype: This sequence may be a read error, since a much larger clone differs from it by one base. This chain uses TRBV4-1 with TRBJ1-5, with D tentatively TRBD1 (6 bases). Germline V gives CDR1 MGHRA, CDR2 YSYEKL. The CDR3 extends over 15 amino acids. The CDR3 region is CASGQGDNSNQPQHF. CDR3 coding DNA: TGCGCCAGCGGCCAAGGGGACAATAGCAATCAGCCCCAGCATTTT.

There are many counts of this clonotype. The CDR3: CASSREDTEAFF. The CDR3, as DNA: TGTGCCAGCAGCCGAGAGGACACTGAAGCTTTCTTT. The J gene is TRBJ1-1, the V gene TRBV14; the D is unclear. V was trimmed by 4 bases and J by 3 bases, leaving 6 bases between them. CDR1 is SGHDN, CDR2 FVKESK, per germline. The CDR3 contains 12 residues.